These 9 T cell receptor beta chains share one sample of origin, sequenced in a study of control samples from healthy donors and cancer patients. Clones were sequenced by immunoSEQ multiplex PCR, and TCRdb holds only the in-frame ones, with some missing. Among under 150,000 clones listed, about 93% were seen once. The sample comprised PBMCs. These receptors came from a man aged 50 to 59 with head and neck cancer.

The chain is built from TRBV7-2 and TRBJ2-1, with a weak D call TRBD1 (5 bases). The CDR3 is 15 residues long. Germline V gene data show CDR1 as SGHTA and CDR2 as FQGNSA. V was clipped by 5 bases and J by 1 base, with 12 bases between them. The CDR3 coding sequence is TGTGCCAGCAGCCACGACAGTACATCCTACAATGAGCAGTTCTTC. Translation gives CASSHDSTSYNEQFF.

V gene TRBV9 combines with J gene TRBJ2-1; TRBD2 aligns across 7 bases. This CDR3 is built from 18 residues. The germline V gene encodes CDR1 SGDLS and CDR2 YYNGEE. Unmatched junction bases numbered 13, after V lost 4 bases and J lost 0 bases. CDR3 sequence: CASSPQTSPWSSYNEQFF. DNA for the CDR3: TGTGCCAGCAGCCCCCAGACTAGCCCCTGGAGCTCCTACAATGAGCAGTTCTTC.

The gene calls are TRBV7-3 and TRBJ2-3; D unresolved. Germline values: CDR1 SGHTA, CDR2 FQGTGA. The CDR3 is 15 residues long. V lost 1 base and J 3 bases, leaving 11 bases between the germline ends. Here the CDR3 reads CASSLNPTRTDTQYF. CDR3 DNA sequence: TGTGCCAGCAGCTTAAACCCTACAAGAACAGATACGCAGTATTTT.

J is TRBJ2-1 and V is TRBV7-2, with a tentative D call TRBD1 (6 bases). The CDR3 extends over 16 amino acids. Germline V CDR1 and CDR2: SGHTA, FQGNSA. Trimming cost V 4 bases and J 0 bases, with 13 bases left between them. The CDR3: CASSYFGQSSYNEQFF. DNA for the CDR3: TGTGCCAGCAGCTACTTCGGACAGTCCTCCTACAATGAGCAGTTCTTC.

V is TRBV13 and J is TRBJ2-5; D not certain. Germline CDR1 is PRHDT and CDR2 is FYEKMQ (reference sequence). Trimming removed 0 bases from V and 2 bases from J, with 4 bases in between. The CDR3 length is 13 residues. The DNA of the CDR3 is TGTGCCAGCAGCTTAGGGCAGCAAGAGACCCAGTACTTC. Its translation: CASSLGQQETQYF.

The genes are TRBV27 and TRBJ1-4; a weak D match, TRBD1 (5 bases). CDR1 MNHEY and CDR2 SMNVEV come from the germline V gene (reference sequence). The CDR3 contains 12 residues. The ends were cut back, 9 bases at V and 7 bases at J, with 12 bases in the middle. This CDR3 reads CARGVTCEKLFF. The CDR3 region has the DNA TGTGCCAGGGGGGTTACATGTGAAAAACTGTTTTTT.

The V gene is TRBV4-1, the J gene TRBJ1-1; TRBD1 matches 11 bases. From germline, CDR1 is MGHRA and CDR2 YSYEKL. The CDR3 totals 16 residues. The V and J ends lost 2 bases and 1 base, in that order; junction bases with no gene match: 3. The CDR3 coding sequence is TGCGCCAGCAGCCAAATGGGGACAGGGGGGAACACTGAAGCTTTCTTT. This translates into CASSQMGTGGNTEAFF.

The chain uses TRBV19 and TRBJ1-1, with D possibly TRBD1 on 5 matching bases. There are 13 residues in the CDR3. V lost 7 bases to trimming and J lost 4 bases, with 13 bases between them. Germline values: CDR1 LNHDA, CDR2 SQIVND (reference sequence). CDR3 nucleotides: TGTGCCAGTATGGGGCAACTCCGCACTGAAGCTTTCTTT. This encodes CASMGQLRTEAFF.

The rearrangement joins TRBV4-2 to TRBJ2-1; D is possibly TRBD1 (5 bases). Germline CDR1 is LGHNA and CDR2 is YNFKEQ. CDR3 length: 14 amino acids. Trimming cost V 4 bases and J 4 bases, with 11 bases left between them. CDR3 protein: CASSLEQEYNEQFF. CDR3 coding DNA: TGTGCCAGCAGCCTAGAACAGGAATACAATGAGCAGTTCTTC.